The 9 T cell receptor beta chains below were found in one sample sequenced in a study of blood T cell repertoires in COVID-19 (TCRdb year 2020). Library generation was performed with the immunoSEQ multiplex PCR assay. TCRdb retrieved this table from immuneACCESS and kept in-frame rearrangements only. Not all clones are present; in checked studies, unresolved V genes account for under half, and no reason is known for the remainder. The sample includes 150,000 to 200,000 clones, with approximately 91% observed a single time. The ten largest clones represent about 4.9% of the sample. Material: peripheral blood. These receptor sequences come from a man between 18 and 35 years old with COVID-19, enrolled during active disease.

J is TRBJ1-4 and V is TRBV12-2; whether TRBD1, the table's D call, matches the DNA was not checked. TRBV12-2 is marked as a pseudogene. CDR3 size: 15 residues. CDR3 region: CASLNSEGAYEKLFF. CDR3 nucleotides: TGTGCAAGTCTCAATTCGGAAGGGGCTTACGAAAAACTGTTTTTT.

J is TRBJ1-1 and V is TRBV11-2; D may be TRBD1 (5 bases). The CDR3 totals 14 residues. Germline assignment: CDR1 SGHAT and CDR2 FQNNGV. Deletions cut 4 bases from V and 4 bases from J, with 13 bases between. CDR3 coding DNA: TGTGCCAGCAGCTCGGGCAGGGAGGTCACTGAAGCTTTCTTT. Residues: CASSSGREVTEAFF.

The V gene is TRBV5-6, the J gene TRBJ1-2; tentatively, D is TRBD1 (6 bases). This CDR3 spans 13 amino acids. V was cut by 2 bases and J by 10 bases, with 15 bases left in between. CDR1 SGHDT and CDR2 YYEEEE come from the germline V gene. The CDR3 DNA follows: TGTGCCAGCAGCTTCAGGGGTGCGGAGGCCTACACCTTC. This gives the protein CASSFRGAEAYTF.

This clone was seen a few times. The J gene is TRBJ1-4, the V gene TRBV28; the D gene is possibly TRBD1 (5 bases). There are 14 residues in the CDR3. Trimming removed 4 bases from V and 8 bases from J, with 14 bases in between. Germline lookup yields CDR1 MDHEN and CDR2 SYDVKM. For the CDR3, the DNA is TGTGCCAGCAGTTCTCTCAGGGTGGAAGAAAAACTGTTTTTT. Its protein product is CASSSLRVEEKLFF.

The rearrangement uses TRBV7-9 and TRBJ2-1; D is unresolved. The CDR3 consists of 15 residues. The V and J ends lost 5 bases and 0 bases respectively, with 11 bases between them. Germline V gene lookup returns CDR1 SEHNR and CDR2 FQNEAQ (reference sequence). As DNA, the CDR3 is TGTGCCAGCAGCCTTGACAAGAGCTCCTACAATGAGCAGTTCTTC. Translating it yields CASSLDKSSYNEQFF.

This clone came up once. This rearrangement joins TRBV7-6 to TRBJ2-7; 7 bases are a match to TRBD1. Trimming at V came to 7 bases and at J to 3 bases, leaving 24 bases not matched to a gene. The CDR3 consists of 19 residues. CDR1 and CDR2 (germline): SGHVS, FNYEAQ. The CDR3 here is CASTRNPGVGGKGFYEQYF. The CDR3 region has the DNA TGTGCCAGCACCAGGAACCCTGGGGTAGGGGGCAAAGGGTTCTACGAGCAGTACTTC.

This chain links TRBV24-1 with TRBJ2-4, with TRBD1 matching over 10 bases. This CDR3 is 12 amino acids long. The germline CDR1 and CDR2 sequences are KGHDR and SFDVKD. V dropped 8 bases and J dropped 10; count of bases not matched to a gene: 4. The CDR3 bases are TGTGCCACCAAATCGGGACAGGGGATTCAGTACTTC. As protein: CATKSGQGIQYF.

The V and J genes are TRBV6-2 or TRBV6-3 and TRBJ2-3; D remains ambiguous. CDR3 size: 17 residues. In germline, CDR1 is MNHEY, CDR2 SVGEGT. V gave up 1 base and J gave up 2 bases, with 16 bases separating them. DNA of the CDR3: TGTGCCAGCAGTTACTTTGGCCCCCTCCGTTCCACAGATACGCAGTATTTT. This sequence encodes CASSYFGPLRSTDTQYF.

The V gene is TRBV4-1, the J gene TRBJ1-5; possible D gene TRBD1, 6 bases. Germline CDR1 MGHRA, CDR2 YSYEKL. The V and J ends lost 4 bases and 3 bases respectively, with 10 bases between them. The CDR3 runs 14 residues. DNA of the CDR3: TGCGCCAGCAGCCTTGGACAGAACAATCAGCCCCAGCATTTT. It is translated as CASSLGQNNQPQHF.